This entry concerns a single T cell receptor beta chain. Its antigen is unknown. Per-nucleotide qualities are absent, and no much larger clonotype sits a single base away. This sample was included in a study of response to subunit inactivated influenza vaccine (dated by TCRdb to between 2018 and 2020). Background for the entire study: Deep quantitative profiling of the T cell receptor repertoire was used in the study to follow responses to a trivalent subunit inactivated influenza vaccine. The full study reports these points: The authors suggested that each seasonal influenza vaccination may recruit only a limited number of new T cells.

Libraries were prepared through RT-PCR. TCRdb records Illumina HiSeq 2500 as the sequencer. TCRdb handled the public reads itself, with Q25 trimming in fastp and clone calling in MiXCR, and kept productive beta chains. CDR3 protein sequences are deduplicated, and each keeps its most common genes and DNA. This sample is represented by some 640,000 distinct CDR3 sequences; approximately 15% of them were singletons. The ten largest clones represent around 7% of the sample. The germline V gene specifies LGHNA as CDR1 and YSLEER as CDR2. From the cysteine through the phenylalanine, the CDR3 covers 15 amino acids. Here the CDR3 DNA is all that survives: 45 bases in frame from base 1. V is cut by 4 bases and J by 4 bases, and the space between the germline ends is 16 bases.

The receptor's source is a man aged 45 to 65 who received an inactivated influenza vaccine. Donor details come from another sample of the same person, matched by shared clones. This chain joins TRBV4-3 to TRBJ1-2, with a tentative D gene TRBD1 over 5 matching bases. The specimen was PBMCs from blood, collected around two weeks before vaccination. The nucleotide sequence is TGCGCCAGCAGCCCCCTCGGAGCAGGGAGCTATGGCTACACCTTC. Protein translation: CASSPLGAGSYGYTF.